The rows below give T cell receptor beta chains drawn from one sample of a study of blood T cell repertoires in COVID-19. Profiled with immunoSEQ multiplex PCR; TCRdb holds only in-frame clones, not every one. Of 300,000 or so clones listed, about 90% are singletons. Specimen: peripheral blood. These receptors were collected from a middle-aged woman with acute or convalescent COVID-19. The CDR3 runs from the conserved cysteine through the conserved F or W. The D gene is left open where the match is weak. For some rows the clone size is stated as once, few or many, or as a class when expanded; others skip it.

d_call: NA
j_call: TRBJ2-2
clone_size: NA
v_call: TRBV6-5
cdr3_nt: TGTGCCAGCAGTTACTCCCCCGACACCGGGGAGCTGTTTTTT
cdr3_aa: CASSYSPDTGELFF

d_call: TRBD1
j_call: TRBJ1-2
clone_size: NA
v_call: TRBV27
cdr3_nt: TGTGCCAGCGCCTCAGGGGGGCGGAGGAACTATGGCTACACCTTC
cdr3_aa: CASASGGRRNYGYTF

d_call: NA
j_call: TRBJ2-2
clone_size: NA
v_call: TRBV18
cdr3_nt: TGTGCCAGCTCACCACAAGCGCAGGGCCTCGGGACCGGGGAGCTGTTTTTT
cdr3_aa: CASSPQAQGLGTGELFF

d_call: NA
j_call: TRBJ2-5
clone_size: once
v_call: TRBV3-1/TRBV3-2
cdr3_nt: TGTGCCAGCAGCCAATTTGGCGGTGAGACCCAGTACTTC
cdr3_aa: CASSQFGGETQYF

d_call: TRBD1
j_call: TRBJ1-2
clone_size: NA
v_call: TRBV29-1
cdr3_nt: TGCAGCGTTCCGGGACAGGGTGGGCGCTACACCTTC
cdr3_aa: CSVPGQGGRYTF

d_call: TRBD1
j_call: TRBJ1-2
clone_size: NA
v_call: TRBV6-5
cdr3_nt: TGTGCCAGCAGTCCCACAGGGGCGGCTAACTATGGCTACACCTTC
cdr3_aa: CASSPTGAANYGYTF

d_call: NA
j_call: TRBJ1-5
clone_size: few
v_call: TRBV27
cdr3_nt: TGTGCCAGCAGTTTAACCGCAGGGTTGAACCAGCCCCAGCATTTT
cdr3_aa: CASSLTAGLNQPQHF

d_call: NA
j_call: TRBJ1-3
clone_size: NA
v_call: TRBV2
cdr3_nt: TGTGCCAGCAGTGCCTTGGGGACCGCGGGAACTGGAAACACCATATATTTT
cdr3_aa: CASSALGTAGTGNTIYF

d_call: NA
j_call: TRBJ1-1
clone_size: NA
v_call: TRBV19
cdr3_nt: TGTGCCAGTAGTAGAGCAGGGGATAACACTGAAGCTTTCTTT
cdr3_aa: CASSRAGDNTEAFF

d_call: TRBD2
j_call: TRBJ2-6
clone_size: NA
v_call: TRBV4-2
cdr3_nt: TGTGCCAGCAGCCAACGTTTAGGACTAGCGGGGGCCGTCACTAACTCTGGGGCCAACGTCCTGACTTTC
cdr3_aa: CASSQRLGLAGAVTNSGANVLTF

d_call: NA
j_call: TRBJ1-2
clone_size: NA
v_call: TRBV9
cdr3_nt: TGTGCCAGCAGCGTAGGCAGGGGAAACTATGGCTACACCTTC
cdr3_aa: CASSVGRGNYGYTF

d_call: TRBD1
j_call: TRBJ2-3
clone_size: NA
v_call: TRBV5-1
cdr3_nt: TGCGCCAGCAGGGACAGGGGCCCCACAGATACGCAGTATTTT
cdr3_aa: CASRDRGPTDTQYF

d_call: NA
j_call: TRBJ1-6
clone_size: NA
v_call: TRBV27
cdr3_nt: TGTGCCAGCAGTTTGAGACTGGAAAATTCACCCCTCCACTTT
cdr3_aa: CASSLRLENSPLHF

d_call: TRBD2
j_call: TRBJ2-1
clone_size: NA
v_call: TRBV3-1/TRBV3-2
cdr3_nt: TGTGCCAGCAGCCAAGGTTTAGCGGGGGCTGAGCAGTTCTTC
cdr3_aa: CASSQGLAGAEQFF

d_call: NA
j_call: TRBJ1-2
clone_size: NA
v_call: TRBV4-2
cdr3_nt: TGTGCCAGCAGCCAAGAGATACAACAGGGATCTAGCTACACCTTC
cdr3_aa: CASSQEIQQGSSYTF

d_call: TRBD2
j_call: TRBJ2-3
clone_size: once
v_call: TRBV7-8
cdr3_nt: TGTGCCAGCAGCCGTCAGCGGGGGGGCCTTACGGATACGCAGTATTTT
cdr3_aa: CASSRQRGGLTDTQYF

d_call: TRBD1
j_call: TRBJ1-2
clone_size: NA
v_call: TRBV2
cdr3_nt: TGTGCCAGCAGTGAGTCGGGACAGGGTAATGGCTACACCTTC
cdr3_aa: CASSESGQGNGYTF

d_call: NA
j_call: TRBJ1-2
clone_size: NA
v_call: TRBV11-2
cdr3_nt: TGTGCCAGCAGCGCATCCGGGGGATATGGCTACACCTTC
cdr3_aa: CASSASGGYGYTF

d_call: NA
j_call: TRBJ2-2
clone_size: NA
v_call: TRBV24-1
cdr3_nt: TGTGCCACCCGGCGGTTTGAGAGGGCTGTTGATACCGGGGAGCTGTTTTTT
cdr3_aa: CATRRFERAVDTGELFF

d_call: NA
j_call: TRBJ1-2
clone_size: NA
v_call: TRBV11-2
cdr3_nt: TGTGCCAGCAGCTTAGTGGCCAACACTCTAGCGAAGGGCTACACCTTC
cdr3_aa: CASSLVANTLAKGYTF

d_call: NA
j_call: TRBJ1-1
clone_size: NA
v_call: TRBV5-5
cdr3_nt: TGTGCCAGCAGCCCTTTTGTGAGTTTCAACACTGAAGCTTTCTTT
cdr3_aa: CASSPFVSFNTEAFF

d_call: TRBD1
j_call: TRBJ1-6
clone_size: NA
v_call: TRBV27
cdr3_nt: TGTGCCAGCAGTCTAGACAGGGTGCTTAATTCACCCCTCCACTTT
cdr3_aa: CASSLDRVLNSPLHF

d_call: TRBD1
j_call: TRBJ2-2
clone_size: NA
v_call: TRBV29-1
cdr3_nt: TGCAGCGTTGAAAGGGGGACAGGGCACACCGGGGAGCTGTTTTTT
cdr3_aa: CSVERGTGHTGELFF

d_call: TRBD1
j_call: TRBJ2-2
clone_size: NA
v_call: TRBV5-4
cdr3_nt: TGTGCCAGCAGCTTGAACAGGGGTCCCAACACCGGGGAGCTGTTTTTT
cdr3_aa: CASSLNRGPNTGELFF

d_call: NA
j_call: TRBJ1-1
clone_size: few
v_call: TRBV24-1
cdr3_nt: TGTGCCACCGGCCAAGGAGGGACCACTGAAGCTTTCTTT
cdr3_aa: CATGQGGTTEAFF

d_call: TRBD1
j_call: TRBJ1-1
clone_size: NA
v_call: TRBV5-1
cdr3_nt: TGCGCCAGCAGCTTTAGGGACAGGGGGCGAAGTGAAGCTTTCTTT
cdr3_aa: CASSFRDRGRSEAFF

d_call: TRBD2
j_call: TRBJ2-3
clone_size: NA
v_call: TRBV7-2
cdr3_nt: TGTGCCAGCAGCTTCCCCGGGACTAGCCCATACACGCAGTATTTT
cdr3_aa: CASSFPGTSPYTQYF

d_call: NA
j_call: TRBJ2-5
clone_size: NA
v_call: TRBV12-3/TRBV12-4
cdr3_nt: TGTGCCAGCAGTTCAGGGGAGACCCAGTACTTC
cdr3_aa: CASSSGETQYF

d_call: NA
j_call: TRBJ1-2
clone_size: once
v_call: TRBV28
cdr3_nt: TGTGCCAGCAGTTACCCAAGGGGGTATGGCTACACCTTC
cdr3_aa: CASSYPRGYGYTF